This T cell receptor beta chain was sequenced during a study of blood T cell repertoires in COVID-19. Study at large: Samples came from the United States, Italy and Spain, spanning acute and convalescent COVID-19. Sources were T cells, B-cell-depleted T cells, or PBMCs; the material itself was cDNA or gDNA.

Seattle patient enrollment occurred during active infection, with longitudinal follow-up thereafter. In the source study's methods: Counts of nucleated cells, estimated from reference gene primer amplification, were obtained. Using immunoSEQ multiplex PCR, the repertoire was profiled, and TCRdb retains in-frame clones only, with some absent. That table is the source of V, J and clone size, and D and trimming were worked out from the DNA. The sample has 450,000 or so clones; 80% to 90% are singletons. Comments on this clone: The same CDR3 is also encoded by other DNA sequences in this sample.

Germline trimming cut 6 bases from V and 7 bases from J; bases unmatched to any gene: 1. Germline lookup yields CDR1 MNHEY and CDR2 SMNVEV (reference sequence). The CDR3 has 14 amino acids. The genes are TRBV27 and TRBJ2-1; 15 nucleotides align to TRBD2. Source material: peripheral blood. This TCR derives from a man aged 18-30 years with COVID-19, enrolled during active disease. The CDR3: CASRGLAGGNEQFF. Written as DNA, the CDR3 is TGTGCCAGCAGGGGACTAGCGGGAGGAAATGAGCAGTTCTTC.